This T cell receptor beta chain is drawn from a study of T cell changes during pregnancy in multiple sclerosis. TCRdb keeps only in-frame clones here, not all; method: immunoSEQ multiplex PCR. The data contain about 94,000 clones, around 93% of them singletons. The CDR3 is made up of 17 amino acids. V was cut by 1 base and J by 0 bases, with 13 bases left in between. The germline gives CDR1 SGHVS, CDR2 FQNEAQ. The chain employs TRBV7-8 and TRBJ2-4; D is uncertain. The clonotype comes from a female donor with multiple sclerosis, enrolled in a pregnancy study. Sequenced here: peripheral blood, sampled after pregnancy. The CDR3: CASSLVRQRLAKNIQYF. The DNA of the CDR3 is TGTGCCAGCAGCTTAGTGCGGCAACGACTAGCCAAAAACATTCAGTACTTC.